This TCR beta chain was documented in a study of T cells in Graves' hyperthyroidism and ophthalmopathy. Each diagnosis was grounded in clinical symptoms, serum thyroxine and TRAb, thyroid ultrasound, and orbital computed tomography. The authors took PBMCs from 10 ml fresh peripheral blood. The V gene's germline CDR1 is SGHAT and CDR2 FQDESV (reference sequence). This CDR3 has 15 residues. After removal of 4 bases from V and 5 bases from J, the junction contained 7 bases not matched to a gene. Amplification of TCR beta CDR3 regions used RNA as the template. A set of HTBI primers served as the primers for a first-round RT-PCR of the TCR CDR3. Via MiXCR, TCRdb re-called the multiplex PCR reads, giving one row per CDR3 protein. The sample includes 660,000 or so distinct CDR3 sequences, 20% to 25% of them seen just once. In its sample, this clonotype was seen many times.

The sequencing sample was made of blood. The V and J genes are TRBV11-1 and TRBJ2-1; 8 bases line up with TRBD2. The sequence derives from a man younger than 45 with Graves' ophthalmopathy. The CDR3 here is CASSSGTSSHNEQFF. CDR3 nucleotides: TGTGCCAGCAGCTCCGGGACTAGTTCGCACAATGAGCAGTTCTTC. Full variable domain (remainder filled in from reference TRBV11-1 and TRBJ2-1): EAEVAQSPRYKITEKSQAVAFWCDPISGHATLYWYRQILGQGPELLVQFQDESVVDDSQLPKDRFSAERLKGVDSTLKIQPAELGDSAMYLCASSSGTSSHNEQFFGPGTRLTVL.